The source of this T cell receptor beta chain is a study of pediatric ulcerative colitis. Points from the study as a whole: A couple of patients' blood samples yielded substantially fewer templates. Ulcerative colitis patients shared more blood-rectal clones than controls.

Between the trimmed V and J ends, which lost 4 bases and 0 bases, there was a span of 13 bases. CDR1 and CDR2 (germline): MGHRA, YSYEKL. The CDR3 loop spans 17 amino acids. One to two pinch biopsies were taken from the rectum during colonoscopy. The assay was immunoSEQ multiplex PCR, and TCRdb's table has in-frame clones only and misses some. Found here are 15,000 to 20,000 clones, 80% of them singletons; the top ten hold around 7.6%. Of note for this clone: Its antigen remains unidentified.

This rearrangement joins TRBV4-1 to TRBJ2-6; D remains ambiguous. Material: gut tissue. This sequence originates from a boy between 5 and 17 years old who was a control in a study of pediatric ulcerative colitis. Here the CDR3 reads CASSLGMGFSGANVLTF. DNA of the CDR3: TGCGCCAGCAGCCTTGGGATGGGATTCTCTGGGGCCAACGTCCTGACTTTC.